Each of the 3 T cell receptor beta chains below was sequenced from the same sample in a study of blood T cells in healthy people across ages. Then a second PCR, running about 7 to 11 cycles, was carried out with a sample-barcoded 5' primer and a J-beta primer mix. MiXCR was run by TCRdb on the 5' RACE reads, yielding one entry per CDR3 protein. Of approximately 940,000 distinct CDR3 sequences listed, about 48% were seen once; the top ten hold roughly an eighth. Sequencing was done on a sample of blood. These receptors were collected from a man under 40 in good health.

This clonotype was recorded only once. One end of the junction does not line up with germline, which may come from a read error. The V call is TRBV7-7, the J call TRBJ2-3; tentative D call: TRBD1 (5 bases). Germline values: CDR1 SSHAT, CDR2 FNYEAQ (reference sequence). The CDR3 length is 14 residues. CDR3 amino acids: CASSLDQGSETQYF. The CDR3, as DNA: TGTGCTAGCAGCTTAGATCAGGGATCAGAGACGCAGTATTTT.

Details on this clonotype: The junction departs from germline at one end; a sequencing error may be responsible. The rearrangement uses TRBV29-1 and TRBJ2-7, with D possibly being TRBD1 (7 bases). CDR1 is SQVTM, CDR2 ANQGSEA, per germline. The CDR3 has 12 residues. This CDR3 is CVIRQGGDEQYF. Written as DNA, the CDR3 is TGTGTTATCCGACAGGGAGGCGACGAGCAGTACTTC.

The chain uses TRBV5-1 and TRBJ2-3; no clear D. V dropped 3 bases and J dropped 3 bases, with 11 bases sitting between them. The V gene's germline CDR1 is SGHRS and CDR2 YFSETQ. The CDR3 spans 14 residues. The chain's CDR3 is CASSWGRETDTQYF. CDR3 in DNA: TGCGCCAGCAGCTGGGGTAGGGAAACAGATACGCAGTATTTT.